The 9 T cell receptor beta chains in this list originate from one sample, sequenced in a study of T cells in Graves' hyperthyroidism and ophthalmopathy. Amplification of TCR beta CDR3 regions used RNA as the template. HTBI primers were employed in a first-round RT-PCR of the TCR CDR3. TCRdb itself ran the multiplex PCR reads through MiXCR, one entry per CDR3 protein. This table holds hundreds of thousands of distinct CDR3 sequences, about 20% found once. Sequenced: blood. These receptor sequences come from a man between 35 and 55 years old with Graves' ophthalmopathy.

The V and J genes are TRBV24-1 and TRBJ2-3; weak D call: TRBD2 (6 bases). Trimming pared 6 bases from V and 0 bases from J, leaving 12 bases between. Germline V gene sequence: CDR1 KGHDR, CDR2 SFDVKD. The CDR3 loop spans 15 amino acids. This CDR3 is CATSPRGGSTDTQYF. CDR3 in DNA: TGTGCCACCAGTCCACGTGGGGGGAGCACAGATACGCAGTATTTT.

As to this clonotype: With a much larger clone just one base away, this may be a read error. The CDR3 coding sequence is TGCGCCAGCAGCTTGGCCAACCCAACAGATACGCAGTATTTT. It translates to CASSLANPTDTQYF. The chain joins TRBV5-1 to TRBJ2-3, with no clear D. Germline CDR1 and CDR2: SGHRS and YFSETQ. Trimming removed 0 bases from V and 3 bases from J, with 8 bases in between. This CDR3 is built from 14 residues.

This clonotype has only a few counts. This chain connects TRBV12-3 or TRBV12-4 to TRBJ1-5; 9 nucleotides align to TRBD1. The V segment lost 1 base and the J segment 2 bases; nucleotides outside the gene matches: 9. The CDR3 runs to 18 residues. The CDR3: CASSLEGQGLGRNQPQHF. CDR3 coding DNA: TGTGCCAGCAGTTTAGAGGGACAGGGACTCGGGCGCAATCAGCCCCAGCATTTT.

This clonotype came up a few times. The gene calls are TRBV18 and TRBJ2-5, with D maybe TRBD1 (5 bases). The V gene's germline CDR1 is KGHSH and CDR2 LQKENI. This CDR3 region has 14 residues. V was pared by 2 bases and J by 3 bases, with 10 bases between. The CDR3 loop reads CASSPLGREETQYF. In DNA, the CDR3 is TGTGCCAGCTCACCATTGGGCAGGGAAGAGACCCAGTACTTC.

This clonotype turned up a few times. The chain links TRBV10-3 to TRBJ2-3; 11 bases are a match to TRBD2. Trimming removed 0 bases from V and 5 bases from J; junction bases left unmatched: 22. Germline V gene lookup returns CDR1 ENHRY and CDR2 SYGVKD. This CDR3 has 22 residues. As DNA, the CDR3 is TGTGCCATCAGTGAGTCTAGTACGGGGACTAGCGGTATACTGCCGGGGGGAGATACGCAGTATTTT. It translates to CAISESSTGTSGILPGGDTQYF.

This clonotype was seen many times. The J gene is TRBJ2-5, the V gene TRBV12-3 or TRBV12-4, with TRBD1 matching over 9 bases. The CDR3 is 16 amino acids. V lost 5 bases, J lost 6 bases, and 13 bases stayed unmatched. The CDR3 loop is CASSTAMGQGDQTQYF. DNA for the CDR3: TGTGCCAGCAGTACTGCGATGGGACAGGGTGACCAGACCCAGTACTTC.

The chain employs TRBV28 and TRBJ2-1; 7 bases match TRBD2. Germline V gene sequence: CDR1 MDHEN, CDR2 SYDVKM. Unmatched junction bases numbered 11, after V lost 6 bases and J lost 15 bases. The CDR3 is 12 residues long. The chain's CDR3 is CASRRGLGVLFF. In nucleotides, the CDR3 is TGTGCCAGCAGACGAGGACTAGGGGTTCTGTTCTTC.

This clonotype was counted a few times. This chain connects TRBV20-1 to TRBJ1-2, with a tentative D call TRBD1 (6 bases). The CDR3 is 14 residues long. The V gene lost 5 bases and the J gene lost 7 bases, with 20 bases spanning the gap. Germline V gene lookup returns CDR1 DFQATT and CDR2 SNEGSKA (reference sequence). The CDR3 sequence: CSAVPRHNRVGYTF. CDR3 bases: TGCAGTGCTGTACCCCGACACAACAGGGTTGGCTACACCTTC.

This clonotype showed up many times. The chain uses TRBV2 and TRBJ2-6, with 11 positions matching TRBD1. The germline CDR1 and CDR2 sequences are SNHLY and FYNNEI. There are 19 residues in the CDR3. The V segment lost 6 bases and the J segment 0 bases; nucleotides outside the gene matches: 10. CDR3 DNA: TGTGCCAGCAGATCCCGGACAGGGGGCTTGGGCTCTGGGGCCAACGTCCTGACTTTC. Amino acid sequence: CASRSRTGGLGSGANVLTF. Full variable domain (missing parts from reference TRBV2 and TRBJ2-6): EPEVTQTPSHQVTQMGQEVILRCVPISNHLYFYWYRQILGQKVEFLVSFYNNEISEKSEIFDDQFSVERPDGSNFTLKIRSTKLEDSAMYFCASRSRTGGLGSGANVLTFGAGSRLTVL.